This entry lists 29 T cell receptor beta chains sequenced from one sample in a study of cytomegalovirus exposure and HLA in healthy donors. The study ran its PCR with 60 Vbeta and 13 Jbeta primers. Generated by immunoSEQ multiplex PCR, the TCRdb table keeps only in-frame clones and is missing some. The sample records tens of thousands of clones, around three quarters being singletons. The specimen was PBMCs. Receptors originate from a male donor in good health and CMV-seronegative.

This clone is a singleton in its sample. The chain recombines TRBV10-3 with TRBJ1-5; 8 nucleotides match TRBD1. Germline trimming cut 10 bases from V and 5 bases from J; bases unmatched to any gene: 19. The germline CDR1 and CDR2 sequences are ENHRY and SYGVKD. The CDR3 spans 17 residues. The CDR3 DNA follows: TGTGCCACCGCCCCGGACAGGGATTCCCTAGGGTATCAGCCCCAGCATTTT. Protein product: CATAPDRDSLGYQPQHF.

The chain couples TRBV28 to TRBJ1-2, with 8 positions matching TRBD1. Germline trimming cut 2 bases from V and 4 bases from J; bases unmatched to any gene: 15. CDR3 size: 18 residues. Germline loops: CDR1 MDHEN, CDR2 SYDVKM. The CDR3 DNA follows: TGTGCCAGCAGTTTACTCAAGCCCCAGGGGGCGGTTGGCTATGGCTACACCTTC. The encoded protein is CASSLLKPQGAVGYGYTF.

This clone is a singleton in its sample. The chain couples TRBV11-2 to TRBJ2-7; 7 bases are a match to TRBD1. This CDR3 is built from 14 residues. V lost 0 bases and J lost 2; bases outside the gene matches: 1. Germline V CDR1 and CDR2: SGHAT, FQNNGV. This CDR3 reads CASSLETGPYEQYF. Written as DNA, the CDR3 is TGTGCCAGCAGCTTAGAGACAGGGCCCTACGAGCAGTACTTC.

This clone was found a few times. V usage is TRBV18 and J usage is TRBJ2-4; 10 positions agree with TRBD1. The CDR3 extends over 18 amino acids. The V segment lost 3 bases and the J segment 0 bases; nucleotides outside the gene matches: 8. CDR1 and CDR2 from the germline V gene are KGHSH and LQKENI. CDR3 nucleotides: TGTGCCAGCTCACCGAACGTCCGGGACAGGGGAGCCAAAAACATTCAGTACTTC. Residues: CASSPNVRDRGAKNIQYF. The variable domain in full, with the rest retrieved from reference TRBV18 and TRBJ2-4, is NAGVMQNPRHLVRRRGQEARLRCSPMKGHSHVYWYRQLPEEGLKFMVYLQKENIIDESGMPKERFSAEFPKEGPSILRIQQVVRGDSAAYFCASSPNVRDRGAKNIQYFGAGTRLSVL.

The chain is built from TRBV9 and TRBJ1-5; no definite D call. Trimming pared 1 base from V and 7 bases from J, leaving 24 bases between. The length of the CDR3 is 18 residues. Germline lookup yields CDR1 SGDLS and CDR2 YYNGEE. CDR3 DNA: TGTGCCAGCAGCGTAAGTGCAGGAGGGCGGTTCGATATACAGCCCCAGCATTTT. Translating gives CASSVSAGGRFDIQPQHF.

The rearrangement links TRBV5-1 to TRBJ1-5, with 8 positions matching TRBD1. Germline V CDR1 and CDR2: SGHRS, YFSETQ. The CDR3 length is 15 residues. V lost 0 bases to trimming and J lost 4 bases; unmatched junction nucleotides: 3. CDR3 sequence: CASSLVTGGNQPQHF. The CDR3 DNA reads TGCGCCAGCAGCTTGGTCACAGGGGGGAATCAGCCCCAGCATTTT.

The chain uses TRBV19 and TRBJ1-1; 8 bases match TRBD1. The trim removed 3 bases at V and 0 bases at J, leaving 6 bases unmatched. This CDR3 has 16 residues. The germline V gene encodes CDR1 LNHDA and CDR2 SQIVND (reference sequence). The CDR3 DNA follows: TGTGCCAGTAGTATGCCTCGGACAGGGCTGAACACTGAAGCTTTCTTT. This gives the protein CASSMPRTGLNTEAFF.

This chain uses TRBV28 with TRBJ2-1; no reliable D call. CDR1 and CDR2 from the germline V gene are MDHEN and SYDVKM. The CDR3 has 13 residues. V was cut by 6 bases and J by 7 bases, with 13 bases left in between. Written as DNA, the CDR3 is TGTGCCAGCAGGGCCCCCCCAATAAATGAGCAGTTCTTC. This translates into CASRAPPINEQFF. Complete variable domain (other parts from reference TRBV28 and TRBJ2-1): DVKVTQSSRYLVKRTGEKVFLECVQDMDHENMFWYRQDPGLGLRLIYFSYDVKMKEKGDIPEGYSVSREKKERFSLILESASTNQTSMYLCASRAPPINEQFFGPGTRLTVL.

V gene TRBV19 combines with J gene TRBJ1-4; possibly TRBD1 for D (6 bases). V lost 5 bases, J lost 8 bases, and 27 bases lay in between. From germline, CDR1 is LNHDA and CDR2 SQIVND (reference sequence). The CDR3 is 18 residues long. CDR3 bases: TGTGCCAGTAGTCGAATGGGGGCCACCCTTAACCCAGTCGAAAAACTGTTTTTT. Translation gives CASSRMGATLNPVEKLFF. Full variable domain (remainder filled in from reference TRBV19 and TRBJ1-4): DGGITQSPKYLFRKEGQNVTLSCEQNLNHDAMYWYRQDPGQGLRLIYYSQIVNDFQKGDIAEGYSVSREKKESFPLTVTSAQKNPTAFYLCASSRMGATLNPVEKLFFGSGTQLSVL.

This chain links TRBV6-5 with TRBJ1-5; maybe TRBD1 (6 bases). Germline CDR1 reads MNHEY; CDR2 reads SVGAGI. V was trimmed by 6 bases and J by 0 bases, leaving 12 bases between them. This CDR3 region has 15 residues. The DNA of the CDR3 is TGTGCCAGCAGCACGGACAGAAATAGCAATCAGCCCCAGCATTTT. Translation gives CASSTDRNSNQPQHF.

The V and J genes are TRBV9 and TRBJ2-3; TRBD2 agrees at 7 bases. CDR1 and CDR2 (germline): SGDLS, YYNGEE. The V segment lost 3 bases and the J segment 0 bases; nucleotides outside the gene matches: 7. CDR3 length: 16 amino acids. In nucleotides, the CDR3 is TGTGCCAGCAGCGGACCTAGCGGCTCTAGCACAGATACGCAGTATTTT. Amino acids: CASSGPSGSSTDTQYF.

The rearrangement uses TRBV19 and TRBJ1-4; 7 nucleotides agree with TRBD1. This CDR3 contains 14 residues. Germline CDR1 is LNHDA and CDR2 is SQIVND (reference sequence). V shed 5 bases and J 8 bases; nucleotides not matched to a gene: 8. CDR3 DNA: TGTGCCAGTAGTCACAGGGGTTCCAAAGAAAAACTGTTTTTT. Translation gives CASSHRGSKEKLFF.

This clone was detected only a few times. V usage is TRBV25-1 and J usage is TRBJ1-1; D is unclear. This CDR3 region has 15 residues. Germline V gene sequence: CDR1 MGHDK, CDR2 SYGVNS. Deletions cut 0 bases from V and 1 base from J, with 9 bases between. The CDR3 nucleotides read TGTGCCAGCAGTGAATATGGAGCGGAGAACACTGAAGCTTTCTTT. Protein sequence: CASSEYGAENTEAFF.

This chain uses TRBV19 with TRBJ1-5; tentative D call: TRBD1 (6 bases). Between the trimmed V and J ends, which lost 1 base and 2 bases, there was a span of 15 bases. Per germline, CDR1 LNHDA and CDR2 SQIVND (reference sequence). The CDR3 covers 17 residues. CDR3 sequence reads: CASSIGFLGARNQPQHF. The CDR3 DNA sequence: TGTGCCAGTAGTATAGGATTTCTGGGGGCGCGCAATCAGCCCCAGCATTTT.

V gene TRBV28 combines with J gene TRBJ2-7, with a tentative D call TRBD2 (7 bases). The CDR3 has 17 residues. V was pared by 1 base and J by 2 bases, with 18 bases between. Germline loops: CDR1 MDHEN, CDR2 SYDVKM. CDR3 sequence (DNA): TGTGCCAGCAGTTTATATCCAATTGAGGGGGGGACCTACGAGCAGTACTTC. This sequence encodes CASSLYPIEGGTYEQYF.

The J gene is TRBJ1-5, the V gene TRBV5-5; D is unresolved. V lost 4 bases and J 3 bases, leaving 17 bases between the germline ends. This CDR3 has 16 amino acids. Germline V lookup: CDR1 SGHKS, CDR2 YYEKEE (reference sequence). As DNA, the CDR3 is TGTGCCAGCAGCCCCCTCAGCGGGCAGAACAATCAGCCCCAGCATTTT. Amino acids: CASSPLSGQNNQPQHF.

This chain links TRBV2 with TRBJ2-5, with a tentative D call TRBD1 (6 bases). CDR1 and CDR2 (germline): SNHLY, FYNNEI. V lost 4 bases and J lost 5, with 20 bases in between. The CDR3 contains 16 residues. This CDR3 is CASSGRDNFRDETQYF. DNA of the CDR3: TGTGCCAGCAGTGGCAGGGACAACTTTCGTGATGAGACCCAGTACTTC.

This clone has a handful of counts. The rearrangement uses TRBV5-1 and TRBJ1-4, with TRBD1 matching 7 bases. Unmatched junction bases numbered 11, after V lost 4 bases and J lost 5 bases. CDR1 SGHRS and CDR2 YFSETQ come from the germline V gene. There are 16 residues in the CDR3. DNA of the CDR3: TGCGCCAGCAGCCCAGTCCACAGGGGCGCGAATGAAAAACTGTTTTTT. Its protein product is CASSPVHRGANEKLFF. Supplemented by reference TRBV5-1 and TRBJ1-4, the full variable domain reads KAGVTQTPRYLIKTRGQQVTLSCSPISGHRSVSWYQQTPGQGLQFLFEYFSETQRNKGNFPGRFSGRQFSNSRSEMNVSTLELGDSALYLCASSPVHRGANEKLFFGSGTQLSVL.

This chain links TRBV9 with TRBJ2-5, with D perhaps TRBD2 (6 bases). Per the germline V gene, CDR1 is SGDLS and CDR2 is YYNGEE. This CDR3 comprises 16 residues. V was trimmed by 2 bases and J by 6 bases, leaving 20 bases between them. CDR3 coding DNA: TGTGCCAGCAGCGTCGGTAGCGGAGCGGATGTAAAGACCCAGTACTTC. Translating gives CASSVGSGADVKTQYF.

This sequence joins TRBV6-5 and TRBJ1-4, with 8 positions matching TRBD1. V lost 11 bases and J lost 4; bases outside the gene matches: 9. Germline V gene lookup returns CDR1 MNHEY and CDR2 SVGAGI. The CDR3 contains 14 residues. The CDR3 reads CASRQGPLNEKLFF. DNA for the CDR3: TGTGCCTCCCGACAGGGGCCCCTTAATGAAAAACTGTTTTTT.

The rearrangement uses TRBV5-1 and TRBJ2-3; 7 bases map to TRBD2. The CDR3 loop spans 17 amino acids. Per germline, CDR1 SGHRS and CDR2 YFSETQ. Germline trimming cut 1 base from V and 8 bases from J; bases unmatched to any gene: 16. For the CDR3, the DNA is TGCGCCAGCAGCTTGAAGCGACCGGGAGGCTCCGACGGTACGCAGTATTTT. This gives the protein CASSLKRPGGSDGTQYF.

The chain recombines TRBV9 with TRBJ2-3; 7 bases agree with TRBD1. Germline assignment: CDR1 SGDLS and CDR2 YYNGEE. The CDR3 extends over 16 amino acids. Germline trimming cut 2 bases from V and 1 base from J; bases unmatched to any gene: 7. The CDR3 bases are TGTGCCAGCAGCGTTATAGGGGACAGCCGCACAGATACGCAGTATTTT. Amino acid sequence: CASSVIGDSRTDTQYF.

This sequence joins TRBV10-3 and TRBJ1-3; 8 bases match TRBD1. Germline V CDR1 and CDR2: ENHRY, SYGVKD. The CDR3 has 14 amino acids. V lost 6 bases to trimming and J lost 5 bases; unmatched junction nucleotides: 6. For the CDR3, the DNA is TGTGCCATCAGCTTTGGGACAGGACGAAACACCATATATTTT. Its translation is CAISFGTGRNTIYF.

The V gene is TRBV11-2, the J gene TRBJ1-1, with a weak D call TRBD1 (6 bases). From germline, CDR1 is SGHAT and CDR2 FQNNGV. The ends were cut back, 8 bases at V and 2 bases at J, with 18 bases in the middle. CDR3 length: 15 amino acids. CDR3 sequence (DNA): TGTGCCAGCGCTATCCCTTTCAGGGGAAACACTGAAGCTTTCTTT. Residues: CASAIPFRGNTEAFF.

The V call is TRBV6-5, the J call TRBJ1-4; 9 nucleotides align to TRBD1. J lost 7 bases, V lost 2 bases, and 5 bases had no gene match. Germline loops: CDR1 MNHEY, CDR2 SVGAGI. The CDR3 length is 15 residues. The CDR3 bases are TGTGCCAGCAGTTACCGGGACAGGGTGGTTGAAAAACTGTTTTTT. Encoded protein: CASSYRDRVVEKLFF.

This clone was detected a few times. This chain's CDR3 is CASSLGTGAGNTIYF. CDR3 in DNA: TGTGCCAGCTCACTCGGGACAGGGGCTGGAAACACCATATATTTT. The chain carries TRBV18 and TRBJ1-3, with 10 bases that match TRBD1. This CDR3 spans 15 amino acids. CDR1 is KGHSH and CDR2 is LQKENI in the germline V gene. V shed 4 bases and J 2 bases; nucleotides not matched to a gene: 2.

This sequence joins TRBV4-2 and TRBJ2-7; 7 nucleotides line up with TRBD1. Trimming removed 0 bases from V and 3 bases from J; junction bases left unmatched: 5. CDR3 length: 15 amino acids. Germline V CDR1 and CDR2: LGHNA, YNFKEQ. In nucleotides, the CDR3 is TGTGCCAGCAGCCAAGAGGACAGGCAGAACTACGAGCAGTACTTC. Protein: CASSQEDRQNYEQYF.

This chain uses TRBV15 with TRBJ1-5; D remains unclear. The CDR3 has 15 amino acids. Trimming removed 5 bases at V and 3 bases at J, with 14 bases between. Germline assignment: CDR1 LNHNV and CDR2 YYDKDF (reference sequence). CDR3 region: CATSLDFRDNQPQHF. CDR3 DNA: TGTGCCACCAGCTTGGACTTTAGGGACAATCAGCCCCAGCATTTT.

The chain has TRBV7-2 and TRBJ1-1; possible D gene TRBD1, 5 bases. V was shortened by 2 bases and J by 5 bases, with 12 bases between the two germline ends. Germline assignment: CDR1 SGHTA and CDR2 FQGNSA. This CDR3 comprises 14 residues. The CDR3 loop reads CASSLRQGTTEAFF. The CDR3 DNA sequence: TGTGCCAGCAGCTTAAGGCAGGGTACTACTGAAGCTTTCTTT. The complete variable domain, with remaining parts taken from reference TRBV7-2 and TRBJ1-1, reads GAGVSQSPSNKVTEKGKDVELRCDPISGHTALYWYRQSLGQGLEFLIYFQGNSAPDKSGLPSDRFSAERTGGSVSTLTIQRTQQEDSAVYLCASSLRQGTTEAFFGQGTRLTVV.